What follows are 26 T cell receptor beta chains derived from one specimen sequenced in a study of human T cells and chemical hapten exposure. TCRdb itself ran the RACE reads through MiXCR, one entry per CDR3 protein. The sample lists fewer than 500,000 distinct CDR3 sequences, about 4.8% occurring once. Regarding time point: patch test 1, 2 weeks after DPC sensitization. Treatment here: therapeutic diphenylcyclopropenone sensitization with weekly scalp DPC. This sample comprised whole blood, obtained in connection with sensitization to the hapten diphenylcyclopropenone (DPC). The receptors here all came from a woman in her fifties or sixties with alopecia areata. Some clones in this sample may be carry-over from other donors' samples.

This clonotype showed up many times. The rearrangement links TRBV11-2 to TRBJ2-5; TRBD2 agrees at 12 bases. The CDR3 sequence is 17 residues long. The V gene's germline CDR1 is SGHAT and CDR2 FQNNGV. The V segment lost 5 bases and the J segment 4 bases; nucleotides outside the gene matches: 11. The CDR3 spells CASSLFSSGGALETQYF. The DNA of the CDR3 is TGTGCCAGCAGCCTATTTTCTAGCGGGGGGGCCCTAGAGACCCAGTACTTC.

This clonotype was detected many times. The chain uses TRBV11-2 and TRBJ2-7; D is undetermined. Trimming took 4 bases from V and 6 from J, leaving 7 bases between them. The CDR3 length is 11 residues. Germline CDR1 reads SGHAT; CDR2 reads FQNNGV. This CDR3 reads CASSSGPEQYF. DNA of the CDR3: TGTGCCAGCAGCTCCGGGCCCGAGCAGTACTTC.

There are many counts of this clonotype. The V and J genes are TRBV7-8 and TRBJ1-5; D is perhaps TRBD1 (5 bases). Germline CDR1 is SGHVS and CDR2 is FQNEAQ. V was pared by 2 bases and J by 1 base, with 12 bases between. The CDR3 has 16 amino acids. CDR3 bases: TGTGCCAGCAGCTTATTGGGGACTGAGAGCAATCAGCCCCAGCATTTT. As protein: CASSLLGTESNQPQHF.

The chain has TRBV7-8 and TRBJ1-1, with D perhaps TRBD1 (5 bases). CDR3 size: 15 residues. Germline assignment: CDR1 SGHVS and CDR2 FQNEAQ. Trimming took 1 base from V and 5 from J, leaving 14 bases between them. CDR3: CASSLDISEGTEAFF. CDR3 nucleotides: TGTGCCAGCAGCTTAGATATTAGTGAGGGGACTGAAGCTTTCTTT.

The chain couples TRBV20-1 to TRBJ2-3; D could derive from TRBD1 or TRBD2 (6 bases each). The CDR3 is 13 amino acids. The ends were cut back, 7 bases at V and 5 bases at J, with 16 bases in the middle. Germline V gene data show CDR1 as DFQATT and CDR2 as SNEGSKA (reference sequence). The CDR3: CSGLGGPVDTQYF. The CDR3 DNA is TGCAGTGGTCTGGGGGGCCCGGTAGATACGCAGTATTTT.

The sample holds many counts of this clonotype. The chain links TRBV20-1 to TRBJ1-1, with D uncertain. The V gene's germline CDR1 is DFQATT and CDR2 SNEGSKA (reference sequence). The CDR3 extends over 16 amino acids. V was cut by 2 bases and J by 1 base, with 17 bases left in between. CDR3 sequence: CSARPPGLGPNTEAFF. The CDR3 coding sequence is TGCAGTGCTAGACCTCCAGGACTGGGCCCGAACACTGAAGCTTTCTTT.

The chain joins TRBV5-1 to TRBJ2-3, with D possibly called TRBD1 or TRBD2 (6 bases each). V was clipped by 0 bases and J by 5 bases, with 13 bases between them. This CDR3 comprises 15 residues. Germline V gene sequence: CDR1 SGHRS, CDR2 YFSETQ. The DNA of the CDR3 is TGCGCCAGCAGCTTGGCGATAAAGGGGGGAGATACGCAGTATTTT. Translated, it gives CASSLAIKGGDTQYF.

The V and J genes are TRBV12-3 or TRBV12-4 and TRBJ2-7; 9 nucleotides line up with TRBD1. V gave up 5 bases and J gave up 1 base; unmatched junction bases: 6. This CDR3 has 15 amino acids. The CDR3 loop reads CASSGQGLGSYEQYF. Written as DNA, the CDR3 is TGTGCCAGCAGTGGACAGGGGCTGGGGTCCTACGAGCAGTACTTC.

This clonotype has at least ten counts. The chain combines TRBV3-1 with TRBJ1-1; maybe TRBD1 (6 bases). CDR3 length: 13 amino acids. CDR1 and CDR2 from the germline V gene are LGHDT and YNNKEL (reference sequence). The V end lost 6 bases, the J end lost 1 base, and 9 bases lay between the germline ends. Here the CDR3 reads CASSHRENTEAFF. The CDR3 DNA reads as TGTGCCAGCAGTCACAGGGAGAACACTGAAGCTTTCTTT.

The chain employs TRBV18 and TRBJ2-7; 9 nucleotides line up with TRBD2. Germline V gives CDR1 KGHSH, CDR2 LQKENI. V lost 2 bases, J lost 2 bases, and 4 bases stayed unmatched. The CDR3 loop spans 15 amino acids. CDR3 in amino acids: CASSPLAGVPYEQYF. The DNA for the CDR3 is TGTGCCAGCTCACCATTAGCGGGAGTACCCTACGAGCAGTACTTC. Full variable domain (outside the CDR3, taken from reference TRBV18 and TRBJ2-7): NAGVMQNPRHLVRRRGQEARLRCSPMKGHSHVYWYRQLPEEGLKFMVYLQKENIIDESGMPKERFSAEFPKEGPSILRIQQVVRGDSAAYFCASSPLAGVPYEQYFGPGTRLTVT.

The chain is built from TRBV3-1 and TRBJ2-3, with D unresolved. This CDR3 is built from 15 residues. CDR1 and CDR2 from the germline V gene are LGHDT and YNNKEL (reference sequence). V was shortened by 2 bases and J by 2 bases, with 11 bases between the two germline ends. The CDR3 region is CASSQTSGITDTQYF. The CDR3 nucleotides read TGTGCCAGCAGCCAAACGTCGGGTATCACAGATACGCAGTATTTT.

A few counts support this clonotype. The chain joins TRBV12-3 or TRBV12-4 to TRBJ2-3; tentatively, D is TRBD2 (6 bases). The CDR3 loop spans 15 amino acids. V shed 2 bases and J shed 0 bases, with 9 bases lying between them. The CDR3 DNA sequence: TGTGCCAGCAGTTTAAGGCTAGCGAGCACAGATACGCAGTATTTT. Its translation is CASSLRLASTDTQYF.

V and J are TRBV12-5 and TRBJ2-5; 9 bases are shared with TRBD2. The CDR3 has 18 residues. J gave up 4 bases and V 5 bases, and 17 bases lay outside the gene matches. Looked up from germline, CDR1 is LGHNT and CDR2 is FRNRAP. Written as DNA, the CDR3 is TGTGCTAGTGGTACGCGAGTGGACGGGACTAGCTTTGGAGAGACCCAGTACTTC. Protein product: CASGTRVDGTSFGETQYF.

This clonotype was counted many times. The chain combines TRBV24-1 with TRBJ2-1; D unclear. Trimming took 9 bases from V and 0 from J, leaving 11 bases between them. There are 14 residues in the CDR3. Germline assignment: CDR1 KGHDR and CDR2 SFDVKD. The CDR3 DNA reads as TGTGCCACCGAGAACAGCTTCTCCTACAATGAGCAGTTCTTC. This sequence encodes CATENSFSYNEQFF.

This clonotype was counted ten times or more. The chain combines TRBV15 with TRBJ2-5, with TRBD1 as a possible D gene (5 bases). CDR1 and CDR2 (germline): LNHNV, YYDKDF (reference sequence). This CDR3 contains 14 residues. Trimming took off 0 bases at V and 5 bases at J, with 10 bases between the two ends. The CDR3 spells CATSRDLAGETQYF. As DNA, the CDR3 is TGTGCCACCAGCAGAGATTTGGCAGGGGAGACCCAGTACTTC.

This clonotype was seen many times. V and J are TRBV20-1 and TRBJ1-1; TRBD1 might be the D (5 bases). Germline loops: CDR1 DFQATT, CDR2 SNEGSKA (reference sequence). Trimming stripped 6 bases from V and 1 base from J, with 15 bases between. This CDR3 is built from 14 residues. The CDR3 region is CSARTQDWNTEAFF. The DNA for the CDR3 is TGCAGTGCCAGAACACAGGATTGGAACACTGAAGCTTTCTTT.

This chain connects TRBV28 to TRBJ2-7; TRBD2 is a possible D gene (7 bases). Trimming cost V 6 bases and J 2 bases, with 11 bases left between them. Per the germline V gene, CDR1 is MDHEN and CDR2 is SYDVKM. The CDR3 covers 13 residues. CDR3 sequence reads: CASRGGQAYEQYF. The CDR3 region has the DNA TGTGCCAGCAGGGGGGGGCAGGCCTACGAGCAGTACTTC.

This clonotype was seen at least ten times. This chain uses TRBV4-1 with TRBJ2-3, with 9 positions matching TRBD2. The CDR3 covers 18 residues. V lost 0 bases and J lost 2; bases outside the gene matches: 9. The V gene's germline CDR1 is MGHRA and CDR2 YSYEKL. CDR3 in DNA: TGCGCCAGCAGCCAAGAAGAGGGTCTAGCGGGGCACACAGATACGCAGTATTTT. The encoded protein is CASSQEEGLAGHTDTQYF.

This clonotype was seen a few times. The J gene is TRBJ1-1, the V gene TRBV28; D remains ambiguous. This CDR3 spans 14 amino acids. The V gene's germline CDR1 is MDHEN and CDR2 SYDVKM. V was shortened by 5 bases and J by 1 base, with 11 bases between the two germline ends. CDR3 sequence: CASSPLIQNTEAFF. The CDR3 bases are TGTGCCAGCAGTCCCCTCATTCAGAACACTGAAGCTTTCTTT. Drawing the rest from reference TRBV28 and TRBJ1-1, the complete variable domain is DVKVTQSSRYLVKRTGEKVFLECVQDMDHENMFWYRQDPGLGLRLIYFSYDVKMKEKGDIPEGYSVSREKKERFSLILESASTNQTSMYLCASSPLIQNTEAFFGQGTRLTVV.

This clonotype was counted at least ten times. The chain couples TRBV29-1 to TRBJ2-3; D not certain. V shed 6 bases and J shed 5 bases, with 6 bases lying between them. This CDR3 contains 10 residues. CDR1 is SQVTM and CDR2 is ANQGSEA in the germline V gene. The CDR3, as DNA: TGCAGCGTCCGGAGAGATACGCAGTATTTT. It encodes CSVRRDTQYF.

V gene TRBV24-1 combines with J gene TRBJ2-3; maybe TRBD1 (5 bases). The CDR3 loop spans 14 amino acids. The V end was cut by 3 bases, the J end by 7 bases, with 13 bases between. Looked up from germline, CDR1 is KGHDR and CDR2 is SFDVKD. CDR3 nucleotides: TGTGCCACCAGTGATGGGGCCTCAACCAATACGCAGTATTTT. Its protein is CATSDGASTNTQYF.

V and J are TRBV7-9 and TRBJ2-7; the match to TRBD2 covers 13 bases. Trimming removed 5 bases from V and 3 bases from J; junction bases left unmatched: 10. Germline lookup yields CDR1 SEHNR and CDR2 FQNEAQ (reference sequence). This CDR3 contains 17 residues. The CDR3 reads CASSQPRGTSGNYEQYF. The CDR3 DNA sequence: TGTGCCAGCAGCCAACCCCGAGGGACTAGCGGGAACTACGAGCAGTACTTC.

This clonotype has at least ten counts. This chain joins TRBV6-1 and TRBJ2-7; either TRBD1 or TRBD2 may fit D (6 bases each). The V gene lost 6 bases and the J gene lost 7 bases, with 19 bases spanning the gap. The germline gives CDR1 MNHNS, CDR2 SASEGT. The CDR3 sequence is 14 residues long. The CDR3 DNA reads as TGTGCCAGCAGAGCCCAAGGGGGGTTCCGGGAGCAGTACTTC. This encodes CASRAQGGFREQYF.

This clonotype was counted only a few times. The V call is TRBV5-5, the J call TRBJ2-7; the D gene is possibly TRBD1 (6 bases). The V and J ends lost 4 bases and 2 bases respectively, with 10 bases between them. The CDR3 loop spans 13 amino acids. The V gene's germline CDR1 is SGHKS and CDR2 YYEKEE (reference sequence). The CDR3 is CASSRDNTYEQYF. DNA of the CDR3: TGTGCCAGCAGCCGGGACAACACCTACGAGCAGTACTTC.

This clonotype was recorded a few times. The chain combines TRBV7-2 with TRBJ1-5, with 9 bases lining up with TRBD1. CDR1 and CDR2 (germline): SGHTA, FQGNSA. The CDR3 consists of 15 residues. V lost 3 bases to trimming and J lost 4 bases; unmatched junction nucleotides: 4. The CDR3 here is CASSLRTGENQPQHF. The CDR3 bases are TGTGCCAGCAGCTTGAGGACAGGGGAAAATCAGCCCCAGCATTTT.

This clonotype occurred many times. The chain recombines TRBV2 with TRBJ1-2; D is possibly TRBD1 (6 bases). Trimming took off 2 bases at V and 5 bases at J, with 15 bases between the two ends. Germline assignment: CDR1 SNHLY and CDR2 FYNNEI. The CDR3 sequence is 15 residues long. DNA for the CDR3: TGTGCCAGCAGTGAAATGAAGGCAGGGGCATATGGCTACACCTTC. Translation: CASSEMKAGAYGYTF.